The source of this TCR beta chain is a study of shared clonotypes between healthy human individuals. Healthy and HIV-negative, the adult donors had no recent acute infections or vaccinations. TCRdb keeps only in-frame clones here, not all; method: immunoSEQ multiplex PCR. Of some 2,500,000 clones in the sample, under 95% are singletons; the top ten hold about 0.39%. On this clone itself: Its antigen is as yet unknown. The sample carries other DNA sequences with the same CDR3.

Study results and limitations: Exclusively blood specimens were collected; tissue repertoires likely differ. A handful of donors held about 5% of naive CD4 clonotypes in common.

The CDR3 consists of 13 residues. Germline V gene sequence: CDR1 MNHEY, CDR2 SMNVEV (reference sequence). The V end was cut by 0 bases, the J end by 5 bases, with 7 bases between. Specimen: naive CD4+ T cells from PBMCs. Subset meaning: CD45RA+ positively selected. The chain uses TRBV27 and TRBJ1-1; no definite D call. This receptor was identified in a man aged 18-30 years in good health. Some clones in this sample may be carry-over from other donors' samples. CDR3 loop: CASSLSTGTEAFF. DNA for the CDR3: TGTGCCAGCAGTTTATCGACGGGTACTGAAGCTTTCTTT.